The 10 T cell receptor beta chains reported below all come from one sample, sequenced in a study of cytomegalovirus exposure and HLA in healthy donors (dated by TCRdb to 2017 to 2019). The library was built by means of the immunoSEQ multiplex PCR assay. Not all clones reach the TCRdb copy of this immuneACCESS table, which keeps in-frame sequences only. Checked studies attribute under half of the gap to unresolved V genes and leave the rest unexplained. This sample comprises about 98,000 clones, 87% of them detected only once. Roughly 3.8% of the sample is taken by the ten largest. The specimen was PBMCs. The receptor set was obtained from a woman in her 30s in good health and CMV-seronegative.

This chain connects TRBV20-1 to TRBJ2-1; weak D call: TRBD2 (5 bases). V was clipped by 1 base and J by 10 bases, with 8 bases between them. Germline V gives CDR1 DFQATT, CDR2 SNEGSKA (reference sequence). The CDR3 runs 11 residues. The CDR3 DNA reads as TGCAGTGCTAGAGTAGCGCGCGAGCAGTTCTTC. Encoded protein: CSARVAREQFF.

DNA of the CDR3: TGTGCCAGCAGTTCTACAGGGACGGCCGGGGAGCTGTTTTTT. Translating gives CASSSTGTAGELFF. This sequence joins TRBV6-5 and TRBJ2-2; TRBD1 might be the D (6 bases). CDR3 length: 14 residues. Trimming removed 4 bases at V and 6 bases at J, with 12 bases between. Germline V gene sequence: CDR1 MNHEY, CDR2 SVGAGI.

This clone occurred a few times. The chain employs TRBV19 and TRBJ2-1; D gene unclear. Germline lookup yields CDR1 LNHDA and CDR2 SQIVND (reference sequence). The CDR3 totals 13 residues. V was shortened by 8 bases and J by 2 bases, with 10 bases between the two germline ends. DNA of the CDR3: TGTGCCAGTGCTTACAGAGCCTACAATGAGCAGTTCTTC. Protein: CASAYRAYNEQFF.

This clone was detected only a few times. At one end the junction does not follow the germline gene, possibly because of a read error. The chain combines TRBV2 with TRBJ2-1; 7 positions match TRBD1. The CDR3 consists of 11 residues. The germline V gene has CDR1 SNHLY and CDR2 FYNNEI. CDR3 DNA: TGTGCCAGCAGTCTTGCCCGGGACAGTATCTTC. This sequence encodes CASSLARDSIF.

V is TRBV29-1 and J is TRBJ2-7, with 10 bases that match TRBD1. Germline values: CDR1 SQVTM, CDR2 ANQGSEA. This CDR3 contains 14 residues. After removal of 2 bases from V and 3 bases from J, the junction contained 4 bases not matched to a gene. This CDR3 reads CSVESGTGVYEQYF. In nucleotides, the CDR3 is TGCAGCGTTGAATCTGGGACAGGGGTCTACGAGCAGTACTTC.

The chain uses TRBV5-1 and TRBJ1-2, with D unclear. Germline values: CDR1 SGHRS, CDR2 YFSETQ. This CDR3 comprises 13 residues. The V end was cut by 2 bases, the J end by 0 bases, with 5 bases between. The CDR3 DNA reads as TGCGCCAGCAGCTTAACTCCTAACTATGGCTACACCTTC. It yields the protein CASSLTPNYGYTF.

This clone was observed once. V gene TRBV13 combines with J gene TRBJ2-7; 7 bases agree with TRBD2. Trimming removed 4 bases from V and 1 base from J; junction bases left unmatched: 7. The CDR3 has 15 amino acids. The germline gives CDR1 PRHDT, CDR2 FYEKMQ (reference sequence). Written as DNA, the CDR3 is TGTGCCAGCAGCTCAGGGCGGGAGAAGTCCTACGAGCAGTACTTC. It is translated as CASSSGREKSYEQYF.

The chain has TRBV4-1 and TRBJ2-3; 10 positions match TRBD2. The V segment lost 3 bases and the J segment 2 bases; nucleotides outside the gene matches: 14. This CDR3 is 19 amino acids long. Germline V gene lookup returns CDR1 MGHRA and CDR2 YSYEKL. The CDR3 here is CASSHPGAPSGSFTDTQYF. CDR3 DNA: TGCGCCAGCAGCCACCCGGGGGCCCCTAGCGGGAGCTTCACAGATACGCAGTATTTT.

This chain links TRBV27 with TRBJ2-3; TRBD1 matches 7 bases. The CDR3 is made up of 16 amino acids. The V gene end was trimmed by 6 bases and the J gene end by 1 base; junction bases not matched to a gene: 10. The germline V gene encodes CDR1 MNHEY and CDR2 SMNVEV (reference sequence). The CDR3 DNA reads TGTGCCAGCAGCCCTCGACAGGGTGGAGGCACAGATACGCAGTATTTT. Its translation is CASSPRQGGGTDTQYF.

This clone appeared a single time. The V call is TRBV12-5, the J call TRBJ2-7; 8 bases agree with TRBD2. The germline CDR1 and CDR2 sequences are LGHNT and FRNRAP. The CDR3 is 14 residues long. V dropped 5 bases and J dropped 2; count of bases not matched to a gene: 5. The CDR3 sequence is CASGPGGAAYEQYF. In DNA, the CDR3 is TGTGCTAGTGGTCCCGGGGGGGCCGCCTACGAGCAGTACTTC.